This passage covers 27 T cell receptor beta chains from one sample sequenced in a study of shared clonotypes between healthy human individuals. Repertoires were generated with immunoSEQ multiplex PCR, while TCRdb's copy carries only in-frame clones and drops some. This sample has approximately 330,000 clones; roughly 80% occur once, and the top ten carry more than 9%. Sequenced: memory CD4+ T cells sorted from blood. Subset: CD45RA-negative fraction. These receptors were collected from a man aged 25 to 40 in good health.

The chain is built from TRBV18 and TRBJ2-7; 7 bases are a match to TRBD1. V lost 3 bases and J lost 7; bases outside the gene matches: 12. Germline V gene sequence: CDR1 KGHSH, CDR2 LQKENI. This CDR3 region has 15 residues. CDR3 bases: TGTGCCAGCTCACCGTTTGGGACAGACCGTGGAGAGCAGTACTTC. Its protein product is CASSPFGTDRGEQYF.

On this clone itself: A far larger clone differs by one base, so this is likely a read error. The chain employs TRBV2 and TRBJ1-2; D is unclear. Germline V gene sequence: CDR1 SNHLY, CDR2 FYNNEI. Trimming took off 3 bases at V and 8 bases at J, with 13 bases between the two ends. The CDR3 runs to 13 residues. The CDR3 loop reads CASSDASGYGYTF. The CDR3, as DNA: TGTGCCAGCAGTGACGCCTCCGGATACGGCTACACCTTC.

J is TRBJ2-7 and V is TRBV29-1; 13 bases map to TRBD2. Germline V CDR1 and CDR2: SQVTM, ANQGSEA. V lost 6 bases and J lost 4; bases outside the gene matches: 9. CDR3 length equals 15 residues. As DNA, the CDR3 is TGCAGCGTGAAACGGACTAGCGGGAGTGCTTACGAGCAGTACTTC. Translated, it gives CSVKRTSGSAYEQYF.

The chain combines TRBV28 with TRBJ2-4, with TRBD2 matching 11 bases. V lost 8 bases to trimming and J lost 3 bases; unmatched junction nucleotides: 6. Per germline, CDR1 MDHEN and CDR2 SYDVKM. The CDR3 runs 15 residues. CDR3 bases: TGTGCCAGCCTAGCGGGAGGTCTGGTCAAAAACATTCAGTACTTC. This gives the protein CASLAGGLVKNIQYF.

The CDR3 DNA is TGTGCCAGCAGCTTGGGAGGGACATCCACCGGGGAGCTGTTTTTT. Its translation is CASSLGGTSTGELFF. The J gene is TRBJ2-2, the V gene TRBV5-4; D might be TRBD1 (6 bases). Germline CDR1 reads SGHNT; CDR2 reads YYREEE (reference sequence). This CDR3 has 15 residues. Trimming took off 0 bases at V and 4 bases at J, with 10 bases between the two ends.

This clone came up a few times. The chain carries TRBV6-6 and TRBJ1-3, with a weak D call TRBD1 (6 bases). CDR3 size: 12 residues. Germline V gives CDR1 MNHNY, CDR2 SVGAGI (reference sequence). The DNA for the CDR3 is TGTGCTGCTTCGGTGGGGGCGAACACCATATATTTT. Protein product: CAASVGANTIYF.

In this sample, this clone turned up once. The rearrangement uses TRBV7-2 and TRBJ2-7, with TRBD2 matching over 7 bases. Germline CDR1 reads SGHTA; CDR2 reads FQGNSA. The CDR3 covers 13 residues. V was pared by 6 bases and J by 5 bases, with 7 bases of the junction left unmatched. CDR3 nucleotides: TGTGCCAGCAGTTCAACTAGCGTCCACGAGCAGTACTTC. This codes for CASSSTSVHEQYF.

The chain recombines TRBV19 with TRBJ2-1; D not certain. CDR1 and CDR2 (germline): LNHDA, SQIVND (reference sequence). Trimming stripped 6 bases from V and 3 bases from J, with 9 bases between. The CDR3 is 13 amino acids. CDR3 sequence reads: CASSRAVYNEQFF. The DNA of the CDR3 is TGTGCCAGTAGCCGTGCCGTCTACAATGAGCAGTTCTTC.

This clone was observed a few times. CDR3 in DNA: TGTGCCAGCAGCTTGGCTAGGTTGGGTGAGCAGTTCTTC. Protein sequence: CASSLARLGEQFF. This chain connects TRBV5-8 to TRBJ2-1; no reliable D call. In germline, CDR1 is SGHTS, CDR2 YDEGEE. The CDR3 runs to 13 residues. V was clipped by 0 bases and J by 9 bases, with 10 bases between them.

V gene TRBV19 combines with J gene TRBJ1-2, with 8 bases lining up with TRBD1. Per germline, CDR1 LNHDA and CDR2 SQIVND (reference sequence). This CDR3 has 15 residues. V lost 5 bases and J lost 0; bases outside the gene matches: 5. The CDR3 nucleotides are TGTGCCAGTAGTTTAAACAGGGGGTCTAACTATGGCTACACCTTC. Its translation: CASSLNRGSNYGYTF.

The chain is built from TRBV18 and TRBJ2-1; 8 nucleotides line up with TRBD1. CDR1 is KGHSH and CDR2 is LQKENI in the germline V gene. The CDR3 length is 14 residues. V lost 3 bases to trimming and J lost 7 bases; unmatched junction nucleotides: 5. CDR3 residues: CASSPPGQVNEQFF. For the CDR3, the DNA is TGTGCCAGCTCACCCCCGGGACAGGTAAATGAGCAGTTCTTC.

The chain carries TRBV7-2 and TRBJ2-5, with TRBD2 as a possible D gene (6 bases). This CDR3 comprises 16 residues. The ends were cut back, 0 bases at V and 2 bases at J, with 13 bases in the middle. Germline V gene lookup returns CDR1 SGHTA and CDR2 FQGNSA. The CDR3 is CASSLARVGGQETQYF. CDR3 in DNA: TGTGCCAGCAGCTTAGCGAGGGTTGGGGGGCAAGAGACCCAGTACTTC.

The CDR3 is CASSEIFSGHNEQFF. The CDR3 DNA sequence: TGTGCCAGTAGCGAGATTTTCTCGGGGCACAATGAGCAGTTCTTC. The chain carries TRBV19 and TRBJ2-1; D possibly uses TRBD1 or TRBD2 (5 bases each). CDR3 length equals 15 residues. V was trimmed by 6 bases and J by 5 bases, leaving 17 bases between them. CDR1 LNHDA and CDR2 SQIVND come from the germline V gene (reference sequence).

The chain employs TRBV20-1 and TRBJ1-2; D is uncertain. This CDR3 contains 11 residues. V was shortened by 7 bases and J by 5 bases, with 11 bases between the two germline ends. Germline assignment: CDR1 DFQATT and CDR2 SNEGSKA (reference sequence). CDR3 bases: TGCAGTGTCCGACCGGGTTATGGCTACACCTTC. It translates to CSVRPGYGYTF.

The chain couples TRBV5-6 to TRBJ2-7, with 8 nucleotides matching TRBD2. Germline V CDR1 and CDR2: SGHDT, YYEEEE. The length of the CDR3 is 15 residues. The V and J ends lost 0 bases and 2 bases, in that order; junction bases with no gene match: 4. The CDR3 reads CASSLVGRGTYEQYF. The CDR3 DNA reads as TGTGCCAGCAGCTTGGTCGGGAGGGGTACCTACGAGCAGTACTTC.

The genes are TRBV7-6 and TRBJ2-7, with 11 bases aligning to TRBD1. Germline values: CDR1 SGHVS, CDR2 FNYEAQ. The CDR3 extends over 16 amino acids. Unmatched junction bases numbered 8, after V lost 0 bases and J lost 7 bases. The CDR3 here is CASSLASGTGGGEQYF. The CDR3 DNA reads TGTGCCAGCAGCTTAGCCTCCGGGACAGGGGGTGGTGAGCAGTACTTC.

The J gene is TRBJ2-5, the V gene TRBV7-9, with D unresolved. Trimming pared 4 bases from V and 4 bases from J, leaving 4 bases between. This CDR3 has 11 amino acids. CDR1 is SEHNR, CDR2 FQNEAQ, per germline (reference sequence). The CDR3 DNA reads as TGTGCCAGCAGCTATACAGAGACCCAGTACTTC. It codes for CASSYTETQYF.

The rearrangement uses TRBV7-8 and TRBJ2-3, with D perhaps being TRBD1 or TRBD2 (6 bases each). Trimming left V 1 base short and J 0 bases short, with 11 bases between. The CDR3 totals 16 residues. Germline-derived CDR1 and CDR2 are SGHVS and FQNEAQ. The CDR3: CASSLVFGGSTDTQYF. The CDR3 DNA reads TGTGCCAGCAGCTTAGTCTTCGGGGGCAGCACAGATACGCAGTATTTT.

Regarding this clone: The identical CDR3 is also encoded by other nucleotide sequences in the sample. The chain carries TRBV27 and TRBJ2-7, with TRBD1 identical over 7 bases. Germline V gives CDR1 MNHEY, CDR2 SMNVEV (reference sequence). The CDR3 has 14 amino acids. V lost 5 bases and J lost 2; bases outside the gene matches: 6. CDR3 DNA sequence: TGTGCCAGCAGTCTACAGGGGAGTCCCTACGAGCAGTACTTC. It yields the protein CASSLQGSPYEQYF.

This clone was observed a handful of times. This CDR3 is CASSHPGQGMVYGYTF. The CDR3 nucleotides are TGTGCCAGCAGTCACCCGGGACAGGGAATGGTTTATGGCTACACCTTC. The chain joins TRBV28 to TRBJ1-2, with 9 nucleotides matching TRBD1. Germline V gives CDR1 MDHEN, CDR2 SYDVKM. J lost 5 bases, V lost 5 bases, and 12 bases had no gene match. This CDR3 is built from 16 residues.

The chain uses TRBV7-9 and TRBJ2-5; no reliable D call. Germline CDR1 reads SEHNR; CDR2 reads FQNEAQ (reference sequence). Trimming cost V 3 bases and J 5 bases, with 7 bases left between them. The CDR3 extends over 12 amino acids. CDR3 coding DNA: TGTGCCAGCAGCTTCGGTTTTGAGACCCAGTACTTC. Translation gives CASSFGFETQYF.

This clone was recorded only once. The chain combines TRBV7-9 with TRBJ1-6; 7 nucleotides line up with TRBD1. With 0 bases clipped from V and 7 bases from J, the junction kept 9 bases outside the gene matches. The CDR3 has 17 residues. Germline CDR1 and CDR2: SEHNR and FQNEAQ (reference sequence). This CDR3 is CASSLALQGSRNSPLHF. The CDR3 DNA follows: TGTGCCAGCAGCTTAGCATTACAGGGGTCGCGGAATTCACCCCTCCACTTT.

The chain links TRBV11-3 to TRBJ2-2; 10 nucleotides align to TRBD2. This CDR3 is built from 19 residues. Trimming took 5 bases from V and 1 from J; bases not matched to a gene: 13. CDR1 is SGHNT, CDR2 YENEEA, per germline. CDR3 DNA sequence: TGTGCCAGCAGCCCCTCGAGCTGGACTAGCGGAGGGAACACCGGGGAGCTGTTTTTT. Amino acids: CASSPSSWTSGGNTGELFF.

For the CDR3, the DNA is TGCAGCGTTAGCGGGAGACTGAGTGAGCAGTTCTTC. As protein: CSVSGRLSEQFF. The V gene is TRBV29-1, the J gene TRBJ2-1, with 8 bases identical to TRBD2. The CDR3 contains 12 residues. After removal of 5 bases from V and 9 bases from J, the junction contained 6 bases not matched to a gene. Germline V gene data show CDR1 as SQVTM and CDR2 as ANQGSEA.

With respect to this clone: This clone may be a read error of a much larger clone one base away. Other nucleotide sequences in the sample specify the same CDR3. The chain uses TRBV10-2 and TRBJ2-3, with D tentatively TRBD2 (5 bases). The CDR3 is 12 residues long. From germline, CDR1 is WSHSY and CDR2 SAAADI. The CDR3 DNA reads as TGCGCTAGCAGTGAGCGAGGGGATACGCAGTATTTT. Translating gives CASSERGDTQYF.

The chain has TRBV7-2 and TRBJ1-2, with D perhaps matching TRBD1 (5 bases). CDR3 size: 14 residues. CDR1 SGHTA and CDR2 FQGNSA come from the germline V gene. The germline V and J ends were trimmed by 3 bases and 4 bases, with 12 bases remaining between them. The CDR3 nucleotides are TGTGCCAGCAGCTTGATTCCAGGGACCTATGGCTACACCTTC. Its protein is CASSLIPGTYGYTF. Full variable domain (rest looked up from reference TRBV7-2 and TRBJ1-2): GAGVSQSPSNKVTEKGKDVELRCDPISGHTALYWYRQSLGQGLEFLIYFQGNSAPDKSGLPSDRFSAERTGGSVSTLTIQRTQQEDSAVYLCASSLIPGTYGYTFGSGTRLTVV.

This rearrangement joins TRBV7-9 to TRBJ2-3, with 10 bases that match TRBD2. V trimming: 3 bases; J trimming: 6 bases; junction bases outside the gene matches: 12. The V gene's germline CDR1 is SEHNR and CDR2 FQNEAQ (reference sequence). The CDR3 covers 17 residues. CDR3 amino acids: CASSFLAGVGSADTQYF. CDR3 coding DNA: TGTGCCAGCAGCTTTCTAGCGGGAGTGGGGTCTGCGGATACGCAGTATTTT.